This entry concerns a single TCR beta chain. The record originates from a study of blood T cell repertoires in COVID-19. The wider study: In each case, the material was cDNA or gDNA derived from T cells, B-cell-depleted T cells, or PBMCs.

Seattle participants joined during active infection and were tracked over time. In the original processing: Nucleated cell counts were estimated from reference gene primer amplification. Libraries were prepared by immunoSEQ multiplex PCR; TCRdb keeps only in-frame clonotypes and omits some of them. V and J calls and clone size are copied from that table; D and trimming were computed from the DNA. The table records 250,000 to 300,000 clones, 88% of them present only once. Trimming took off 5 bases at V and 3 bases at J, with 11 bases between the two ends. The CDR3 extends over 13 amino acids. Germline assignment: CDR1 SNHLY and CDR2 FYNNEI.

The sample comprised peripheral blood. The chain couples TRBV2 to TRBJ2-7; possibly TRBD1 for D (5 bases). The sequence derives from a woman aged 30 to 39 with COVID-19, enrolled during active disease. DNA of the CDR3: TGTGCCAGCAGTAGGGGCCGAGACTACGAGCAGTACTTC. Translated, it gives CASSRGRDYEQYF. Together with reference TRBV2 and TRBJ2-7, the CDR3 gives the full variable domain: EPEVTQTPSHQVTQMGQEVILRCVPISNHLYFYWYRQILGQKVEFLVSFYNNEISEKSEIFDDQFSVERPDGSNFTLKIRSTKLEDSAMYFCASSRGRDYEQYFGPGTRLTVT.